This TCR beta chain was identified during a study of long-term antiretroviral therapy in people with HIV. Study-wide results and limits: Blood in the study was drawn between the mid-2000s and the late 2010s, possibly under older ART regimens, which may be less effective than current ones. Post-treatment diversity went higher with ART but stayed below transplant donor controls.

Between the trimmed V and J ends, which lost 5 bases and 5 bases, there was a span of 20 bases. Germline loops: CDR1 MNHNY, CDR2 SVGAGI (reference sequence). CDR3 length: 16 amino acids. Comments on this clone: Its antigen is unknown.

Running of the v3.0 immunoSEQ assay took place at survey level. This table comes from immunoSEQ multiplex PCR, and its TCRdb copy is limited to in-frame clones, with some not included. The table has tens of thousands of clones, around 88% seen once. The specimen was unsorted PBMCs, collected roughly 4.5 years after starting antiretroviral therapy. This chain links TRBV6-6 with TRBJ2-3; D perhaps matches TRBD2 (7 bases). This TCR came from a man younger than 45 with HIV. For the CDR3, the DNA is TGTGCCAGCAGTCCCCGGGGGGCTGGGGGGTTAGATACGCAGTATTTT. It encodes CASSPRGAGGLDTQYF.